This TCR beta chain is drawn from a study of blood T cells in healthy people across ages. V was clipped by 6 bases and J by 0 bases; unmatched bases: 10. In germline, CDR1 is DFQATT, CDR2 SNEGSKA (reference sequence). This CDR3 comprises 15 residues. Using a J-beta primer mix together with a sample-barcoded 5' primer, a second PCR was run for roughly 7 to 12 cycles. Every cDNA molecule bore a tag from a template-switch adaptor containing 12 random nucleotides. TCRdb fed the 5' RACE reads into MiXCR, producing one record per CDR3 protein. Among some 1.4 million distinct CDR3 sequences listed, 42% were seen once. Each donor gave approximately 9.1 milliliters of peripheral blood. This clonotype was seen a few times. Its target is unknown. Study results and caveats: A roughly linear age-dependent decrease characterized TCR beta diversity per million T cells. Unsorted PBMCs prevented conclusive naive versus antigen-experienced comparison.

The chain combines TRBV20-1 with TRBJ2-7; 8 bases agree with TRBD2. The receptor's source is a woman aged 18-29 years in good health. The material sequenced was blood. As DNA, the CDR3 is TGCAGTGCCCCCTCGCCCAGCGGGGGCTCCTACGAGCAGTACTTC. This sequence encodes CSAPSPSGGSYEQYF.